This T cell receptor beta chain was recorded in a study of T cell responses to AZD1222 COVID-19 vaccine. Points on this clone: Its specificity is unknown.

Sequencing was performed with immunoSEQ multiplex PCR; in TCRdb, only in-frame clones are kept and a portion is missing. Among 200,000 to 300,000 clones listed, roughly 93% were seen once. General study results and limits: Receipt of two AZD1222 doses was followed by a rise in Spike-specific TCR breadth and depth. Close to half of spike-specific TCRs reportedly recognize unmutated variant regions. Across spike, vaccine-associated CD4 TCRs were found, dominant at 160-218 and 743-854. Only a handful of AZD1222 recipients, more than five in all, had baseline seropositivity.

The ends lost 1 base at V and 4 bases at J; junction bases unmatched: 10. Germline V gene data show CDR1 as KGHSH and CDR2 as LQKENI. The CDR3 sequence is 16 residues long. The source was peripheral blood, collected on day 0 of AZD1222 vaccination. This clonotype originated in an adult in good health. This rearrangement joins TRBV18 to TRBJ2-7; 7 nucleotides line up with TRBD2. DNA of the CDR3: TGTGCCAGCTCACCACGGGTTTCGGGAGGAAATTACGAGCAGTACTTC. This codes for CASSPRVSGGNYEQYF.